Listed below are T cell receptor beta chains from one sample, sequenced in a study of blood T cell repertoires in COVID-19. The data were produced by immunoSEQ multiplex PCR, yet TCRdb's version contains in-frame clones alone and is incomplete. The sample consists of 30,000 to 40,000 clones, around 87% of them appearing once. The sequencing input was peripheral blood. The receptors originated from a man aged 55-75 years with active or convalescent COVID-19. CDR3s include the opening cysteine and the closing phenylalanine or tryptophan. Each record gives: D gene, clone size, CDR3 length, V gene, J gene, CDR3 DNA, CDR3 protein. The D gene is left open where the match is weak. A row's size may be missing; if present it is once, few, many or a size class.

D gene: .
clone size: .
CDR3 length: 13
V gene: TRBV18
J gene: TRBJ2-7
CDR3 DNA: TGTGCCAGCTCACCAGGGAGATCCCACGAGCAGTACTTC
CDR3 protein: CASSPGRSHEQYF

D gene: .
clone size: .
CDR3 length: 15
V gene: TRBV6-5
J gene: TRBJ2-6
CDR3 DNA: TGTGCCAGCAGTTCCGGGGGTCTAGGGGCCAACGTCCTGACTTTC
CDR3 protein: CASSSGGLGANVLTF

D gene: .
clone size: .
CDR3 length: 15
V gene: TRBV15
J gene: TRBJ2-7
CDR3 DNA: TGTGCCACCAGCTCTCCCAGGGGGAGGTCCTACGAGCAGTACTTC
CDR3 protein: CATSSPRGRSYEQYF

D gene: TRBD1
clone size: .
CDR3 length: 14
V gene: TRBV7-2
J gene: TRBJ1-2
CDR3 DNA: TGTGCCAGCAGATTACGGGACAGGGACTATGGCTACACCTTC
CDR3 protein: CASRLRDRDYGYTF

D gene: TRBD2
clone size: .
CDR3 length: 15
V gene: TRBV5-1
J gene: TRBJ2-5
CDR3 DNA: TGCGCCAGCAGCTTAGCGGGAGGGAGGCAAGAGACCCAGTACTTC
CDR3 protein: CASSLAGGRQETQYF

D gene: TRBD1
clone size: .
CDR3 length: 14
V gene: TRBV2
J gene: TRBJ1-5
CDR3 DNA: TGTGCCAGCCGCTCCCGACAGGGGCGGCAGCCCCAGCATTTT
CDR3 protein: CASRSRQGRQPQHF

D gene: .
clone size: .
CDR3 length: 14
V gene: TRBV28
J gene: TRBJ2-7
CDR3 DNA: TGTGCCAGCGCAGCCGGGACACCCTCGGACGAGCAGTACTTC
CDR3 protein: CASAAGTPSDEQYF

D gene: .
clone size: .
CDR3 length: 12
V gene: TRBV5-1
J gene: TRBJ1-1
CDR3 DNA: TGCGCCAGCAGGACTGAGAACACTGAAGCTTTCTTT
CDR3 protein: CASRTENTEAFF

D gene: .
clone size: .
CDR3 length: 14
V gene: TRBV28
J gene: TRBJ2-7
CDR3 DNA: TGTGCCAGCAAAATTGACACAACCGCCTACGAGCAGTACTTC
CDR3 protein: CASKIDTTAYEQYF

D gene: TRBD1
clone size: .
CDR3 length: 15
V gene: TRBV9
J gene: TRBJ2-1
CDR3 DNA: TGTGCCAGCAGCGCGGGGACAGGTTCCTACAATGAGCAGTTCTTC
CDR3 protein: CASSAGTGSYNEQFF

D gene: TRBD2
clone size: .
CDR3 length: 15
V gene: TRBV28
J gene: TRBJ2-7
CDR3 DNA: TGTGCCAGCAGCCTACGGAGCGGGAAGAACTACGAGCAGTACTTC
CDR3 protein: CASSLRSGKNYEQYF

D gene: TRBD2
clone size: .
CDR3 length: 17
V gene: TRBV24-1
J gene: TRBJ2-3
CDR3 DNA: TGTGCCACCAGTGATTTGCTCGGGGGGGCGGGCACAGATACGCAGTATTTT
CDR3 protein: CATSDLLGGAGTDTQYF

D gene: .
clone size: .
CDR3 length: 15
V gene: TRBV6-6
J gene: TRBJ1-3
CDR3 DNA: TGTGCCAGCACCTTAGGGGTAAACTCTGGAAACACCATATATTTT
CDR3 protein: CASTLGVNSGNTIYF

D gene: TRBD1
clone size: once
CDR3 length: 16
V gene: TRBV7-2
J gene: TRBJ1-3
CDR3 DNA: TGTGCCAGCAGCCCCCCGACAGGGGGCGGAGGAAACACCATATATTTT
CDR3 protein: CASSPPTGGGGNTIYF

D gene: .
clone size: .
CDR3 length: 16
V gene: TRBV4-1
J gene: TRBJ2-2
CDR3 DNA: TGCGCCAGCAGCTCGGGGAGAGCCGCGGCCGACGGGGAGCTGTTTTTT
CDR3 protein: CASSSGRAAADGELFF

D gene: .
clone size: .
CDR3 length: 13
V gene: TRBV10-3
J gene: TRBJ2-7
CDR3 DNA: TGTGCCGTCCGGGACACCCTCTCCTACGAGCAGTACTTC
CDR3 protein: CAVRDTLSYEQYF

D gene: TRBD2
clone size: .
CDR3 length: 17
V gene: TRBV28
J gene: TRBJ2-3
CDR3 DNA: TGTGCCAGCAGTTCATGGACTAGCGGGGAGAACACAGATACGCAGTATTTT
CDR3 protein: CASSSWTSGENTDTQYF

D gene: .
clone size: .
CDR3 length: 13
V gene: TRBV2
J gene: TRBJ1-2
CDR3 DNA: TGTGCCAGCAGTCGGGACATCCTATATGGCTACACCTTC
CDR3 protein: CASSRDILYGYTF

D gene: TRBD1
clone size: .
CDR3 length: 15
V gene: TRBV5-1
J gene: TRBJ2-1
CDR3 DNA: TGCGCCAGCAGCCGGGAGGACAGGGGGCTCTATGAGCAGTTCTTC
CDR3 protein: CASSREDRGLYEQFF

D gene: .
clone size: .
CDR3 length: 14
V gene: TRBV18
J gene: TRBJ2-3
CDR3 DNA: TGTGCCAGCTCCTCCATCCACTCCACAGATACGCAGTATTTT
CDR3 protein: CASSSIHSTDTQYF

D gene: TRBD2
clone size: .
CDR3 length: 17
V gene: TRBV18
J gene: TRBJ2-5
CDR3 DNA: TGTGCCAGCTCGCGCACAACGGGACTAGCGGTCGGGGAGACCCAGTACTTC
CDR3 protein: CASSRTTGLAVGETQYF

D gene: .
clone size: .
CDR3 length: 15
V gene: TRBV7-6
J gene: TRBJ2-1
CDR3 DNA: TGTGCCAGCAGCCCCGAGGACTTTTCCAGCCCTGAGCAGTTCTTC
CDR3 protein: CASSPEDFSSPEQFF